The 25 T cell receptor beta chains below come from one sample, sequenced in a study of neurological immune-mediated disorders. Time point specified: longitudinal time-point 3. TCRdb called the 5' RACE reads again in MiXCR, with one record for every CDR3 protein. In the table there are approximately 47,000 distinct CDR3 sequences, roughly 14% of which are singletons. Material: PBMCs. Every receptor here comes from a young man in good health.

There are many counts of this clonotype. CDR3 region: CASSVGTSGYEQYF. CDR3 nucleotides: TGTGCCAGCAGCGTAGGCACTAGCGGTTACGAGCAGTACTTC. The gene calls are TRBV9 and TRBJ2-7; 8 positions match TRBD2. The CDR3 loop spans 14 amino acids. CDR1 and CDR2 (germline): SGDLS, YYNGEE. The J segment lost 4 bases and the V segment lost 0 bases, leaving 3 bases of the junction unmatched.

This clonotype appeared many times. The chain is built from TRBV20-1 and TRBJ2-1, with D tentatively TRBD1 or TRBD2 (5 bases each). The germline CDR1 and CDR2 sequences are DFQATT and SNEGSKA (reference sequence). V gave up 0 bases and J gave up 4 bases, with 10 bases separating them. This CDR3 has 14 residues. The CDR3 DNA is TGCAGTGCTAGAGATTCCGGGACGTACAATGAGCAGTTCTTC. As protein: CSARDSGTYNEQFF.

This clonotype occurred many times. This chain's CDR3 is CASTRTPTGAGEQYF. DNA for the CDR3: TGTGCCAGCACCCGAACCCCCACAGGGGCGGGGGAGCAGTACTTC. This chain uses TRBV28 with TRBJ2-7, with TRBD1 as a possible D gene (7 bases). This CDR3 has 15 amino acids. Trimming removed 7 bases at V and 7 bases at J, with 23 bases between. The germline V gene has CDR1 MDHEN and CDR2 SYDVKM.

This clonotype was found many times. The chain has TRBV5-6 and TRBJ2-1; 10 positions agree with TRBD2. The V and J ends lost 4 bases and 6 bases, in that order; junction bases with no gene match: 7. Germline CDR1 SGHDT, CDR2 YYEEEE. The CDR3 runs 15 residues. CDR3 residues: CASSRLAGDFNEQFF. CDR3 DNA sequence: TGTGCCAGCAGCAGGCTAGCGGGAGATTTCAATGAGCAGTTCTTC.

This clonotype came up many times. This chain links TRBV20-1 with TRBJ2-6; 8 bases agree with TRBD1. The CDR3 sequence is 17 residues long. Trimming cost V 6 bases and J 1 base; bases outside gene matches: 11. The germline V gene has CDR1 DFQATT and CDR2 SNEGSKA (reference sequence). Here the CDR3 reads CSASGQGVGSGANVLTF. CDR3 bases: TGCAGTGCATCCGGACAGGGAGTAGGTTCTGGGGCCAACGTCCTGACTTTC.

This clonotype was observed at least ten times. The gene calls are TRBV28 and TRBJ1-5, with TRBD1 identical over 10 bases. The CDR3 contains 18 residues. V was pared by 7 bases and J by 1 base, with 13 bases of the junction left unmatched. Germline CDR1 is MDHEN and CDR2 is SYDVKM. The CDR3 coding sequence is TGTGCCAGCACTACCGACAGGGGGCGCGCCGCGAGCAATCAGCCCCAGCATTTT. This translates into CASTTDRGRAASNQPQHF.

This clonotype was found many times. This rearrangement joins TRBV15 to TRBJ2-7; TRBD2 matches 7 bases. CDR3 length equals 16 residues. J gave up 0 bases and V 0 bases, and 5 bases lay outside the gene matches. Germline V gene sequence: CDR1 LNHNV, CDR2 YYDKDF (reference sequence). For the CDR3, the DNA is TGTGCCACCAGCAGAGATCCTCGCGGGGGCTCCTACGAGCAGTACTTC. The encoded protein is CATSRDPRGGSYEQYF.

This clonotype was detected many times. The chain has TRBV28 and TRBJ1-1; D remains unclear. Germline assignment: CDR1 MDHEN and CDR2 SYDVKM. With 3 bases removed from V and 7 bases from J, the gap between germline ends came to 6 bases. The CDR3 extends over 11 amino acids. CDR3 DNA: TGTGCCAGCAGTTTGATGGGTGAAGCTTTCTTT. It codes for CASSLMGEAFF.

This clonotype was detected ten times or more. This chain links TRBV6-1 with TRBJ1-2; unclear D gene. The CDR3 extends over 15 amino acids. Per germline, CDR1 MNHNS and CDR2 SASEGT. V lost 1 base and J 0 bases, leaving 9 bases between the germline ends. The CDR3 sequence: CASSEGRRANYGYTF. Written as DNA, the CDR3 is TGTGCCAGCAGTGAAGGTAGACGGGCTAACTATGGCTACACCTTC.

This clonotype was seen ten or more times. The chain has TRBV20-1 and TRBJ2-7; 7 bases match TRBD1. V dropped 7 bases and J dropped 0; count of bases not matched to a gene: 3. The germline V gene has CDR1 DFQATT and CDR2 SNEGSKA (reference sequence). The CDR3 totals 12 residues. As DNA, the CDR3 is TGCAGTGGGGGACAGTTCTCCTACGAGCAGTACTTC. Residues: CSGGQFSYEQYF.

This clonotype was found many times. It may be a read error: a sequence one base away is much more abundant. This chain uses TRBV24-1 with TRBJ2-2, with 7 nucleotides matching TRBD1. The germline gives CDR1 KGHDR, CDR2 SFDVKD. CDR3 size: 16 residues. The CDR3 DNA reads as TGTACCACCAGTGATTTTAAGGGGGCAAACACCGGGGAGCTGTTTTTT. It yields the protein CTTSDFKGANTGELFF.

In its sample, this clonotype was seen many times. This chain joins TRBV6-6 and TRBJ2-7; 9 nucleotides agree with TRBD2. V trimming: 5 bases; J trimming: 1 base; junction bases outside the gene matches: 6. This CDR3 has 15 amino acids. Germline V gene lookup returns CDR1 MNHNY and CDR2 SVGAGI (reference sequence). CDR3 sequence (DNA): TGTGCCAGCAGTGAGATAGCGGGAGTGTCCTACGAGCAGTACTTC. Translation gives CASSEIAGVSYEQYF.

This clonotype was found many times. CDR3 bases: TGTGCCAGTAGATGGGGCAGGGGCGGCAATGAGCAGTTCTTC. Translating it yields CASRWGRGGNEQFF. The V call is TRBV19, the J call TRBJ2-1, with D possibly TRBD1 on 6 matching bases. V lost 6 bases and J lost 6, with 15 bases in between. The germline gives CDR1 LNHDA, CDR2 SQIVND (reference sequence). This CDR3 contains 14 residues.

This clonotype was found many times. The gene calls are TRBV7-9 and TRBJ1-6, with 10 bases identical to TRBD1. Germline CDR1 SEHNR, CDR2 FQNEAQ (reference sequence). CDR3 length: 14 residues. V lost 5 bases and J lost 10; bases outside the gene matches: 5. CDR3 amino acids: CASSAGQGVSPLHF. CDR3 nucleotides: TGTGCCAGCAGCGCCGGACAGGGGGTATCACCCCTCCACTTT. Full variable domain (outside the CDR3, taken from reference TRBV7-9 and TRBJ1-6): DTGVSQNPRHKITKRGQNVTFRCDPISEHNRLYWYRQTLGQGPEFLTYFQNEAQLEKSRLLSDRFSAERPKGSFSTLEIQRTEQGDSAMYLCASSAGQGVSPLHFGNGTRLTVT.

This clonotype came up many times. The chain joins TRBV20-1 to TRBJ1-6; possibly TRBD1 for D (6 bases). V shed 0 bases and J shed 5 bases, with 14 bases lying between them. Germline V gene sequence: CDR1 DFQATT, CDR2 SNEGSKA (reference sequence). The CDR3 has 16 residues. CDR3: CSARDFVTGNNSPLHF. The CDR3 DNA is TGCAGTGCTAGAGATTTTGTTACAGGGAATAATTCACCCCTCCACTTT.

This clonotype was detected ten times or more. V and J are TRBV7-2 and TRBJ2-1; no clear D gene. Germline V gene data show CDR1 as SGHTA and CDR2 as FQGNSA. V was pared by 2 bases and J by 10 bases, with 12 bases between. The CDR3 runs to 13 residues. The CDR3 nucleotides are TGTGCCAGCAGCTTAAGGGTTAGGCAAGAGCAGTTCTTC. As protein: CASSLRVRQEQFF.

This clonotype was seen repeatedly, ten times or more. The chain recombines TRBV20-1 with TRBJ2-1; the D gene is possibly TRBD2 (6 bases). Germline lookup yields CDR1 DFQATT and CDR2 SNEGSKA (reference sequence). V lost 4 bases and J 0 bases, leaving 10 bases between the germline ends. The CDR3 has 14 amino acids. DNA for the CDR3: TGCAGTGCTAAGGACTATAGCTCCTACAATGAGCAGTTCTTC. This translates into CSAKDYSSYNEQFF.

This clonotype appeared many times. The chain employs TRBV5-1 and TRBJ2-3; 9 bases agree with TRBD2. CDR1 is SGHRS, CDR2 YFSETQ, per germline. This CDR3 has 16 amino acids. The ends lost 0 bases at V and 3 bases at J; junction bases unmatched: 5. The CDR3 coding sequence is TGCGCCAGCAGCTTGGCGCTAGCGGGGATTACAGATACGCAGTATTTT. This sequence encodes CASSLALAGITDTQYF.

The gene calls are TRBV28 and TRBJ2-4; 7 bases fit TRBD1. After removal of 5 bases from V and 0 bases from J, the junction contained 13 bases not matched to a gene. CDR3 length: 18 residues. Germline assignment: CDR1 MDHEN and CDR2 SYDVKM. CDR3 bases: TGTGCCAGCAGTCCTGACAGGGCCCTAATAATAGCCAAAAACATTCAGTACTTC. Translating gives CASSPDRALIIAKNIQYF.

Ten or more counts support this clonotype. J is TRBJ2-7 and V is TRBV2, with no clear D. Germline V gene lookup returns CDR1 SNHLY and CDR2 FYNNEI. V shed 2 bases and J shed 4 bases, with 6 bases lying between them. This CDR3 region has 12 residues. CDR3 bases: TGTGCCAGCAGTGAATTCCGATACGAGCAGTACTTC. It translates to CASSEFRYEQYF.

This clonotype came up many times. This may arise from a read error, as a much more abundant clone is one base away. The CDR3 here is CATSRDSRRADTQYF. The CDR3 coding sequence is TGTGCCACCAGCAGAGATTCCCGGCGCGCAGATACGCAGTATTTT. This chain joins TRBV15 and TRBJ2-3; D is uncertain. CDR1 is LNHNV, CDR2 YYDKDF, per germline (reference sequence). The CDR3 length is 15 residues. V was trimmed by 0 bases and J by 4 bases, leaving 11 bases between them.

This clonotype has at least ten counts. The V gene is TRBV5-1, the J gene TRBJ2-5; D gene uncertain. This CDR3 is 13 amino acids long. The germline V gene has CDR1 SGHRS and CDR2 YFSETQ. V was cut by 2 bases and J by 5 bases, with 10 bases left in between. DNA of the CDR3: TGCGCCAGCAGCTTTGAGAGGACGGAGACCCAGTACTTC. Encoded protein: CASSFERTETQYF.

The table lists this clonotype with many counts. The chain joins TRBV27 to TRBJ2-7; the match to TRBD1 covers 7 bases. CDR1 is MNHEY and CDR2 is SMNVEV in the germline V gene (reference sequence). The junction had 8 bases not matched to a gene; V was cut back by 5 bases and J by 4 bases. CDR3 size: 14 residues. CDR3 coding DNA: TGTGCCAGCAGTCCCCGAGGGGGCATGTACGAGCAGTACTTC. Its translation: CASSPRGGMYEQYF.

The table lists this clonotype with many counts. The chain has TRBV29-1 and TRBJ2-7, with TRBD1 matching over 8 bases. The V and J ends lost 6 bases and 0 bases, in that order; junction bases with no gene match: 7. The CDR3 totals 14 residues. Germline V gene data show CDR1 as SQVTM and CDR2 as ANQGSEA. The CDR3 DNA follows: TGCAGCGTCGCAGCCGGGACAGGCTCCTACGAGCAGTACTTC. The encoded protein is CSVAAGTGSYEQYF.

This chain uses TRBV10-3 with TRBJ2-1, with 10 nucleotides matching TRBD1. The germline gives CDR1 ENHRY, CDR2 SYGVKD. V shed 6 bases, J shed 10 bases, and the junction held 9 bases outside the gene matches. CDR3 length equals 14 residues. The CDR3 DNA reads as TGTGCCATCAGCTGGGGGACAGGGGAACACGAGCAGTTCTTC. Protein sequence: CAISWGTGEHEQFF.